This is a list of T cell receptor delta chains from one sample in a study of gamma-delta chains in newborns, infants, children. TCRdb reanalysed the reads with CATT. The sample has 15,000 or so delta-chain clones, 7.3% seen once. The sample was blood. The origin of the receptors is a child who was a newborn, infant or young child, either healthy, febrile or measles-vaccinated (not recorded which). The CDR3 runs from the conserved cysteine through the conserved F or W. The D gene is left open where the match is weak. Some rows have no size entry. The others give once, few or many, or a class for an expanded clone.

d_gene	v_gene	j_gene	abundance	CDR3aa	CDR3nt
-	TRAV29/DV5	TRDJ1	few	CAASARYRWTDKLIF	TGTGCAGCAAGCGCCAGATACCGGTGGACCGATAAACTCATCTTT
TRDD3	TRDV2	TRDJ3	many	CACDGIRSSWDTRQMFF	TGTGCCTGTGACGGGATACGGAGCTCCTGGGACACCCGACAGATGTTTTTC
-	TRDV2	TRDJ2	few	CACDSLLGSNRRALTAQLFF	TGTGCCTGTGACTCCTTGCTGGGGTCAAACAGGCGAGCTTTGACAGCACAACTCTTCTTT
-	TRDV2	TRDJ3	-	CACDTRIPYAWDTRQMFF	TGTGCCTGTGACACCAGGATACCGTACGCCTGGGACACCCGACAGATGTTTTTC
TRDD3	TRDV2	TRDJ1	-	CACDALLGDTDKLIF	TGTGCCTGTGACGCCCTACTGGGGGACACCGATAAACTCATCTTT
TRDD3	TRDV2	TRDJ3	few	CACDTGGRSSWDTRQMFF	TGTGCCTGTGACACTGGGGGACGTAGCTCCTGGGACACCCGACAGATGTTTTTC
TRDD3	TRDV2	TRDJ3	medium-sized	CACDGLLGDRDTRQMFF	TGTGCCTGTGACGGCTTACTGGGGGACCGGGACACCCGACAGATGTTTTTC
TRDD3	TRDV2	TRDJ3	many	CACDTWGIHGSWDTRQMFF	TGTGCCTGTGACACCTGGGGGATACATGGCTCCTGGGACACCCGACAGATGTTTTTC
-	TRDV2	TRDJ3	few	CACDTVVPSWDTRQMFF	TGTGCCTGTGACACCGTGGTCCCTTCCTGGGACACCCGACAGATGTTTTTC
TRDD3	TRDV2	TRDJ3	-	CACGGLGESCDTRQMFF	TGTGCCTGTGGGGGACTGGGGGAGTCCTGTGACACCCGACAGATGTTTTTC
-	TRDV2	TRDJ3	many	CACDTLGYSSWDTRQMFF	TGTGCCTGTGACACCCTGGGTTATAGCTCCTGGGACACCCGACAGATGTTTTTC
-	TRDV2	TRDJ3	few	CACDSIPWDTRQMFF	TGTGCCTGTGACTCTATTCCCTGGGACACCCGACAGATGTTTTTC
TRDD3	TRDV2	TRDJ1	many	CACDLLGDTRLIF	TGTGCCTGTGATTTACTGGGGGATACAAGACTCATCTTT
TRDD3	TRDV2	TRDJ3	few	CACDVLGALSSWDTRQMFF	TGTGCCTGTGACGTACTGGGGGCTCTTAGCTCCTGGGACACCCGACAGATGTTTTTC
TRDD3	TRDV3	TRDJ2	few	CAFRRVLGDTPTAQLFF	TGTGCCTTTAGACGGGTACTGGGGGATACACCGACAGCACAACTCTTCTTT
TRDD3	TRDV2	TRDJ3	-	CACDPLILGDSSWDTRQMFF	TGTGCCTGTGACCCACTAATACTGGGGGATAGCTCCTGGGACACCCGCCAGATGTTTTTC
TRDD3	TRDV2	TRDJ3	many	CACDTGGWGRSWDTRQMFF	TGTGCCTGTGACACCGGGGGCTGGGGGAGATCCTGGGACACCCGACAGATGTTTTTC
-	TRDV2	TRDJ3	once	CACDTGSLEGSFWDTRQMFF	TGTGCCTGTGACACCGGAAGCCTGGAGGGTAGCTTCTGGGACACCCGCCAGATGTTTTTC
-	TRDV2	TRDJ3	many	CACDTLGGLSSWDTRQMFF	TGTGCCTGTGACACCTTGGGGGGGCTGAGCTCCTGGGACACCCGACAGATGTTTTTC
TRDD3	TRDV2	TRDJ3	few	CACDTLISGGPSWDTRQMFF	TGTGCCTGTGACACGTTGATATCTGGGGGCCCCTCCTGGGACACCCGACAGATGTTTTTC
TRDD3	TRDV2	TRDJ3	-	CACDLLGDTTWDTRQMFF	TGTGCCTGTGACTTACTGGGGGATACCACCTGGGACACCCGACAGATGTTTTTC
TRDD3	TRDV2	TRDJ3	-	CACDMVGDNNWDTRQMFF	TGTGCCTGTGACATGGTGGGGGATAACAACTGGGACACCCGACAGATGTTTTTC
TRDD3	TRDV2	TRDJ3	few	CACDLLLGDTTWDTRQMFF	TGTGCCTGTGATCTTCTACTGGGGGATACTACCTGGGACACCCGACAGATGTTTTTC
TRDD3	TRDV2	TRDJ3	-	CACDTVLGVDSWDTRQMFF	TGTGCCTGTGACACAGTACTGGGGGTTGACTCCTGGGACACCCGACAGATGTTTTTC
TRDD3	TRDV2	TRDJ2	medium-sized	CACDILGDMETAQLFF	TGTGCCTGTGACATACTGGGGGATATGGAGACAGCACAACTCTTCTTT
TRDD3	TRDV2	TRDJ3	-	CACDALTGGYAYTRQMFF	TGTGCCTGTGACGCTCTTACTGGGGGATACGCGTACACCCGACAGATGTTTTTC
TRDD3	TRDV2	TRDJ3	many	CACDSLGDTSGSWDTRQMFF	TGTGCCTGTGACTCGCTGGGGGATACATCAGGCTCCTGGGACACCCGACAGATGTTTTTC
TRDD3	TRDV2	TRDJ3	-	CACDILGDTSSWDTRQMFF	TGTGCCTGTGACATACTGGGGGATACTAGTTCCTGGGACACCCGACAGATGTTTTTC
TRDD3	TRDV2	TRDJ2	-	CACDILGDTLRAQHF	TGTGCCTGTGACATACTGGGGGATACATTGAGAGCACAACACTTC
-	TRDV2	TRDJ3	-	CACDFVLVVSSWDTRQMFF	TGTGCCTGTGACTTTGTACTGGTGGTCAGCTCCTGGGACACCCGACAGATGTTTTTC
-	TRDV2	TRDJ1	few	CACDTVGGYDTDKLIF	TGTGCCTGTGACACCGTTGGGGGGTACGACACCGATAAACTCATCTTT
-	TRDV1	TRDJ1	-	CALGEMGLLPLVLGSGVTDKLIF	TGTGCTCTTGGGGAAATGGGGCTCCTTCCTCTCGTACTGGGAAGCGGGGTCACCGATAAACTCATCTTT
TRDD3	TRDV2	TRDJ2	-	CACDTILGDKNLTAQLFF	TGTGCCTGTGACACAATACTGGGGGATAAAAATTTGACAGCACAACTCTTCTTT
TRDD3	TRDV2	TRDJ3	-	CACDTVLGDTSSWDTRQMFF	TGTGCCTGTGACACCGTACTGGGGGATACCAGCTCCTGGGACACCCGCCAGATGTTTTTC
TRDD3	TRDV2	TRDJ3	-	CACDTVLGGTSSWDTRQMFF	TGTGCCTGTGACACCGTACTGGGGGGGACTAGCTCCTGGGACACCCGACAGATGTTTTTC
TRDD3	TRDV2	TRDJ3	-	CACDRLGEDTRQMFF	TGTGCCTGTGACAGACTGGGGGAGGACACCCGACAGATGTTTTTC
-	TRDV2	TRDJ2	-	CACDIIERGTAQLFF	TGTGCCTGTGACATCATTGAAAGGGGAACAGCACAACTCTTCTTT
-	TRDV2	TRDJ3	many	CACDTWGYYSSWDTRQMFF	TGTGCCTGTGACACCTGGGGTTACTACTCCTCCTGGGACACCCGACAGATGTTTTTC
-	TRDV2	TRDJ3	few	CACDTVLRSSWGTRQMFF	TGTGCCTGTGACACCGTACTCCGAAGCTCCTGGGGCACCCGACAGATGTTTTTC
TRDD3	TRDV2	TRDJ3	once	CACDPLGDTDWNTRQMFF	TGTGCCTGTGATCCCCTGGGGGATACCGACTGGAACACCCGACAGATGTTTTTC
-	TRDV2	TRDJ3	-	CACDTVVGPWDTRQMFF	TGTGCCTGTGACACCGTGGTGGGCCCCTGGGACACCCGACAGATGTTTTTC
TRDD3	TRDV2	TRDJ3	-	CACDHWGGSSWDTRQMFF	TGTGCCTGTGACCACTGGGGAGGAAGCTCCTGGGACACCCGACAGATGTTTTTC
TRDD3	TRDV2	TRDJ1	few	CACDLLGDNTDKLIF	TGTGCCTGTGACTTACTGGGGGATAACACCGATAAACTCATCTTT
-	TRDV2	TRDJ3	-	CACDTWGPTASSWDTRQMFF	TGTGCCTGTGACACCTGGGGGCCAACGGCCAGCTCCTGGGACACCCGACAGATGTTTTTC
TRDD3	TRDV2	TRDJ2	few	CACDYILGDTALTAQLFF	TGTGCCTGTGACTATATACTGGGGGATACCGCTTTGACAGCACAACTCTTCTTT
TRDD3	TRDV2	TRDJ3	-	CACDIVAGWGILPPSSWDTRQMFF	TGTGCCTGTGACATTGTAGCGGGCTGGGGGATACTGCCACCCAGCTCCTGGGACACCCGACAGATGTTTTTC
TRDD3	TRDV2	TRDJ3	-	CACDKLGTWDTRQMFF	TGTGCCTGTGACAAACTGGGGACCTGGGACACCCGACAGATGTTTTTC
TRDD3	TRDV2	TRDJ3	few	CACDVLGDTRVSWDTRQMFF	TGTGCCTGTGACGTACTGGGGGATACGCGGGTATCCTGGGACACCCGACAGATGTTTTTC
TRDD3	TRDV2	TRDJ1	medium-sized	CACDSTLGDTLGDKLIF	TGTGCCTGTGACAGCACACTGGGGGATACGCTGGGCGATAAACTCATCTTT